This T cell receptor (beta chain) appears in the sequencing data of a study of blood T cell repertoires in COVID-19. Study as a whole: The United States, Italy and Spain provided the acute and convalescent COVID-19 samples. T cells, B-cell-depleted T cells, or PBMCs supplied cDNA or gDNA.

As originally analysed: How many nucleated cells were present was estimated from reference gene primer amplification. Only in-frame clones appear in the TCRdb table, and some are missing; sequencing was by immunoSEQ multiplex PCR. V, J and clone size derive from that table, while D and trimming were established from the DNA sequence. In the table there are roughly 230,000 clones, more than 65% of which are singletons. Looked up from germline, CDR1 is LGHDT and CDR2 is YNNKEL (reference sequence). J lost 4 bases, V lost 0 bases, and 5 bases had no gene match. The CDR3 is 17 residues long. The clonotype comes from a woman older than 75 with acute or convalescent COVID-19. Material for sequencing was peripheral blood. This sequence joins TRBV3-1 (or the pseudogene TRBV3-2) and TRBJ2-2; TRBD1 matches 10 bases. The CDR3 protein is CASSQETRQGATGELFF. Here the CDR3 DNA reads TGTGCCAGCAGCCAAGAAACCCGACAGGGGGCCACCGGGGAGCTGTTTTTT.